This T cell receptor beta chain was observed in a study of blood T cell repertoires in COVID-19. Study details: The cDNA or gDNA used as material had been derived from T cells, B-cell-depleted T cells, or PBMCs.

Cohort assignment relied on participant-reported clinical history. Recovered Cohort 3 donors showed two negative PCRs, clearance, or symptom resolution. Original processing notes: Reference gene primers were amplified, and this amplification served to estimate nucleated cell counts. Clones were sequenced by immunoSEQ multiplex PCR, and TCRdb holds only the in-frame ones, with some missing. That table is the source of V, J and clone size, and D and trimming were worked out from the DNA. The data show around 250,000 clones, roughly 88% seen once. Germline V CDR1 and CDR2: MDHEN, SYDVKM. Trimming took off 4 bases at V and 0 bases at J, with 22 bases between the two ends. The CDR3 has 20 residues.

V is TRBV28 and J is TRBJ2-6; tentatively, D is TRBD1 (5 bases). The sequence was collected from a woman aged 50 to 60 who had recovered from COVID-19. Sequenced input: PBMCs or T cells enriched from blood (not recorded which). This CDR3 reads CASSSPPPDSPSSGANVLTF. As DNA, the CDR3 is TGTGCCAGCAGTTCCCCTCCCCCTGACAGCCCGAGCTCTGGGGCCAACGTCCTGACTTTC.